This record covers a single T cell receptor (beta chain). Germline V gene data show CDR1 as MNHEY and CDR2 as SMNVEV (reference sequence). Trimming cost V 6 bases and J 0 bases, with 18 bases left between them. This CDR3 region has 18 residues. TCRdb keeps only in-frame clones here, not all; method: immunoSEQ multiplex PCR. Among 110,000 to 150,000 clones listed, roughly 80% were seen once. Assignments of participants to cohorts depended upon their own reported clinical history. The data were obtained in a study of blood T cell repertoires in COVID-19. The overall study: Sample material is recorded as cDNA or gDNA derived from T cells, B-cell-depleted T cells, or PBMCs.

The receptor's source is a woman between 50 and 59 years old who had recovered from COVID-19. This sequence joins TRBV27 and TRBJ1-6, with D possibly being TRBD1 (5 bases). The specimen was PBMCs or T cells enriched from blood (not recorded which). The CDR3 spells CASRDSRQGGSYNSPLHF. DNA for the CDR3: TGTGCCAGCAGAGACTCCCGTCAGGGAGGCTCCTATAATTCACCCCTCCACTTT.